In this sample, the clone carrying this T cell receptor beta chain turned up many times. Noted time point: longitudinal time-point 2. Preparation of the unsorted libraries drew on 2 million PBMCs stored at -80 C. The record originates from a study of neurological immune-mediated disorders. The team produced cDNA through 5'RACE using 10-nucleotide random UMIs. TCRdb redid the calling of the 5' RACE reads with MiXCR, one entry per CDR3 protein. Altogether roughly 60,000 distinct CDR3 sequences are present, 8.5% to 10% being singletons, with the ten largest covering about 12%. CDR3 length: 12 residues. In germline, CDR1 is KGHSH, CDR2 LQKENI. Trimming took off 3 bases at V and 9 bases at J, with 9 bases between the two ends.

The receptor was isolated from a man aged 25 to 40 in good health. Sequencing was performed on PBMCs. The gene calls are TRBV18 and TRBJ2-1, with no clear D. The CDR3 is CASSPRRAEQFF. CDR3 nucleotides: TGTGCCAGCTCACCCCGCCGCGCTGAGCAGTTCTTC. The whole variable domain, remainder taken from reference TRBV18 and TRBJ2-1, is NAGVMQNPRHLVRRRGQEARLRCSPMKGHSHVYWYRQLPEEGLKFMVYLQKENIIDESGMPKERFSAEFPKEGPSILRIQQVVRGDSAAYFCASSPRRAEQFFGPGTRLTVL.